The subject of this entry is one T cell receptor beta chain. What antigen it recognizes has not been identified. The input lacks base qualities; no much larger clone sits a single base away. The library relied on the immunoSEQ multiplex PCR assay. For the multiplex PCR, a mixture combining 60 forward primers for TCR Vbeta segments and 13 reverse primers for TCR Jbeta segments was used. A multiplex PCR assay on genomic DNA amplified the CDR3 region of rearranged TCR beta genes. Amplified TCR beta libraries were sequenced as 87-base-pair reads on the Illumina HiSeq System. The published analysis was carried out like this. Across the roughly 670 repertoires, a later analysis counted tens of millions of unique TCR beta chains, around 11 million of which were shared by at least two donors. Raw reads were error-corrected and collapsed into unique sequences by a nearest-neighbor algorithm in which closely related sequences were merged to remove PCR and sequencing errors. CDR3 sequences were aligned to IMGT reference sequences to assign V, D and J gene segments. For a sequence to be retained, a match of at least six nucleotides to both a V gene segment and a J gene segment was required. Rearrangements were classified as productive when the CDR3 lacked stop codons and remained in frame with V and J, and all other rearrangements were classified as non-productive. Following IMGT convention, CDR3 was defined as the stretch from the second conserved V-encoded cysteine to the conserved J-encoded phenylalanine. The earlier analysis of fewer than 700 of the donors excluded sequences that lacked an unambiguous match to a single V gene segment. In an earlier analysis of approximately 560 of the donors, a V segment was called functional when productive rearrangements were above 56.7%, and segregating when the standard deviation between donors exceeded 5%. A statistical classification framework was built for diagnosing cytomegalovirus status from the catalog of TCR beta chain sequences. V and J gene assignment, in a later analysis, came from comparing TCR nucleotide sequences with IMGT/GENE-DB human TR gene sequences. Using the TCRdist pipeline, a later analysis assigned CDR3 sequences along with most-parsimonious VDJ recombination scenarios. In a later analysis, each TCR beta chain was defined by its CDR3 amino acid sequence together with its V-gene family, and reads lacking a unique V-gene family were excluded. As a way to deal with suspected cross-contamination and a sequencing artifact, a later analysis dropped hundreds of nucleotide sequences that were highly shared and had low generation probability. In a later analysis, a clonal expansion index for each public chain was calculated from normalized within-repertoire ranks of inferred template counts. A later analysis computed generation probabilities with a VDJ recombination model fitted to out-of-frame rearrangements, and checked the results against IGoR. In a later analysis, TCR-TCR, TCR-HLA and TCR-CMV co-occurrence was scored with hypergeometric tests, and a repertoire-size bias correction was applied to TCR pairs. In a later analysis, false discovery rates were estimated by permuting HLA or CMV assignments 20 times. In a later analysis, co-occurring TCRs were grouped with DBSCAN, and TCRdist sequence similarity was added when clustering was performed within HLA-allele-positive subsets. Repertoires with fewer than 30,000 or more than 120,000 public chains, plus five repertoires with anomalous nucleotide sharing, were excluded from co-occurrence clustering. TCRdb took this table from immuneACCESS and kept in-frame rearrangements with V and J called. Such tables lack part of the clones; where checked against another copy, unresolved V genes explain under half of the gap, and the rest is unexplained. V and J calls and clone size are as listed in that table; D and trimming were resolved from the DNA. A total of 150,000 or so clones appear in this sample, just under 80% of them only once. The leading ten clones occupy 1% of the sample.

This sample was included in a study of cytomegalovirus exposure and HLA in healthy donors (dated by TCRdb to 2016 to 2017). The study in broad terms: According to an earlier analysis of around 600 of the donors, about 180 million T cells yielded 100 million or so unique TCR beta sequences and 276 Gb of sequence data. About 280 gigabases of sequencing data and roughly 81 million unique TCR sequences made up an early release that covered some 640 HLA-typed donors. The genetic ancestry cluster associated with self-reported Caucasian donors included roughly 84% of the approximately 400 genotyped donors. The study aimed to test whether signatures of past pathogen exposure could be identified by cataloging public T cell receptors. The study used immunosequencing to profile the T cell repertoires of under 700 subjects and linked those repertoires to cytomegalovirus serostatus. Besides the first cohort of some 670 subjects, a separate validation cohort made up of about 120 different subjects was used. To predict cytomegalovirus infection status, the study brought together high-throughput TCR immunosequencing, statistical association of individual TCRs with disease status, and machine learning. In a later analysis, previously published TCR beta repertoires from 600 to 850 donors were re-analyzed and high-resolution HLA genotyping was added so that TCR occurrence patterns could be studied. Rather than drawing on any new phenotypic data, the later analysis identified candidate immune exposures from TCR beta sequences and the way those sequences occurred across donors. In an earlier analysis of 500 to 650 of the donors, high-throughput TCR beta sequencing was used to judge whether each TCR beta V gene segment behaved as functional or pseudogenic. Donor age, sex, ethnicity and CMV serostatus were collected together with the repertoire data. A later genetic analysis used genome-wide SNP genotypes for 398 of the 666 donors, treating that subset as a discovery cohort. All discovery cohort repertoires had been generated on a single sequencing platform. HLA typing covered class I and class II loci at four-digit resolution. Typing coverage differed by locus: A, B, C, DRB1 and DQB1 were typed in roughly 629-640 donors, DQA1 in approximately 520, DPA1 in approximately 610, and DPB1 in approximately 450. Roughly five DR-DQ haplotypes were treated as single units for association and clustering because of strong linkage in the cohort. Among roughly 400 genotyped donors of the cohort, an average of around 240,000 unique TCR beta nucleotide sequences were sequenced per donor, around 20% of them non-productive.

The cohort comprised under 700 healthy bone marrow donors. At the time of sampling, every cohort member was nominally healthy, though immune exposures that went unrecorded were likely present. The donor was CMV seropositive and belonged to the group of more than 250 seropositive cohort members. Every donor gave a peripheral blood sample, and the peripheral blood mononuclear cells from that sample were used for TCR beta sequencing. Genomic DNA was extracted from the blood cell samples with the Qiagen DNeasy Blood Extraction Kit. Paper-wide results and their limitations: The authors suggested that the approach could potentially be extended to other disease states and immunological phenotypes. Several of the top co-occurrence clusters appeared to be linked to parvovirus B19, influenza, CMV and Epstein-Barr virus, according to a later analysis. Most CMV-associated TCR beta chains appeared to be HLA-restricted in a later analysis, and the HLA associations seemed to be driven largely by CMV exposure. The presence/absence analyses assumed that sequencing depth was roughly uniform across donors, and that assumption may not be true. Linkage disequilibrium might explain the correlated functional status among segregating V segments, but an unknown experimental factor could not be excluded. In an earlier analysis of roughly 560 of the donors, most TCR beta V segments were observed in productive rearrangements about 90% or about 30% of the time, broadly matching IMGT annotations. A cluster of highly shared sequence variants was judged likely to represent a technical artifact of the sequencing pipeline. Cytomegalovirus status was reported to be diagnosed by the classifier with high specificity and sensitivity in both the original and validation cohorts. Three of the identified cytomegalovirus-associated TCR beta chains were confirmed in vitro to be specific for cytomegalovirus antigens. A further reported finding was that TCR beta sequences accurately predicted the HLA-A and HLA-B alleles for most subjects in the first cohort. Because counts were too low, 15 to 20 rarely observed V segments, including chromosome 9 orphons, were excluded from the earlier analysis of 500 to 700 of the donors. In a later analysis, TCR association rates were found to vary across HLA loci, with the most associated TCRs seen for DRB1 alleles and the fewest for HLA-C alleles. Compared with equally common non-associated chains, HLA-associated TCR beta chains in a later analysis were more clonally expanded and had lower generation probabilities. Because HLA typing was unavailable for some donors at each locus, only the typed subset was used in association tests. A total of roughly 160 TCR beta chains were listed by the study as associated with cytomegalovirus. While some public TCRs were present in many individuals, most TCR sequences turned up only very rarely across donors. A later genetic analysis reported fewer N-insertions in productive TCRs among donors in an Asian-associated ancestry cluster than the roughly 700-donor mean. When HLA alleles, especially DR and DQ, strongly co-occurred, attributing TCR associations to individual alleles was difficult. Some IMGT-functional V segments, including TRBV6-2 and TRBV6-3, could not be distinguished by the 87-base-pair reads and were therefore excluded. A later analysis associated 17,000 or so TCR beta sequences with specific HLA alleles at a false discovery rate of 0.05. An association between a missense DCLRE1C variant and V-gene and J-gene trimming of TCR beta chains was found in a later genetic analysis and replicated in an independent cohort. Immune exposure information for the cohort was limited to CMV serostatus. In this cohort, only TCR beta chains were sequenced, and detectable features were limited by the absence of alpha or paired-chain data.

V lost 5 bases and J lost 4 bases; the stretch between them is 17 bases long. From cysteine to phenylalanine, the CDR3 is 15 amino acids long. The entry retains the CDR3 DNA only, 45 bases that are in frame from base 1. CDR1 SGHTA and CDR2 FQGNSA are derived from the germline V gene. The TCR was taken from a woman in her forties or fifties in good health and CMV-seropositive. The rearranged segments are TRBV7-2 and TRBJ2-5; D gene: possibly TRBD2, on 5 matching bases. The sample taken for sequencing was PBMCs. At the DNA level, the sequence is TGTGCCAGCAGCGATAGGACGGGGAGAGGAGAGACCCAGTACTTC. It translates to CASSDRTGRGETQYF.